This is a list of T cell receptor beta chains from one sample in a study of T cell responses to AZD1222 COVID-19 vaccine. Libraries were prepared by immunoSEQ multiplex PCR; TCRdb keeps only in-frame clonotypes and omits some of them. Among more than 95,000 clones listed, 80% to 90% were seen once. The sequencing used peripheral blood, collected on day 0 of AZD1222 vaccination. The receptors were sampled from an adult in good health. Both conserved end residues are part of each CDR3. The D gene is left open where the match is weak. Size tells how often a clone was seen (once, few, many) or the class of an expanded clone, and some rows leave it out.

v_gene: TRBV6-5
d_gene: TRBD2
j_gene: TRBJ2-7
abundance: .
CDR3aa: CASSLTSGSSYEQYF
CDR3nt: TGTGCCAGCAGTTTGACTAGCGGGAGTTCCTACGAGCAGTACTTC

v_gene: TRBV6-5
d_gene: .
j_gene: TRBJ1-2
abundance: .
CDR3aa: CASSPQGGMNGYTF
CDR3nt: TGTGCCAGCAGTCCCCAGGGCGGGATGAATGGCTACACCTTC

v_gene: TRBV11-2
d_gene: .
j_gene: TRBJ2-2
abundance: .
CDR3aa: CASSLDNSGNTGELFF
CDR3nt: TGTGCCAGCAGCTTAGATAATAGCGGCAACACCGGGGAGCTGTTTTTT

v_gene: TRBV6-5
d_gene: TRBD2
j_gene: TRBJ2-7
abundance: .
CDR3aa: CASSSPGLAGTYEQYF
CDR3nt: TGTGCCAGCAGTTCCCCGGGACTAGCGGGAACCTACGAGCAGTACTTC

v_gene: TRBV6-5
d_gene: .
j_gene: TRBJ2-1
abundance: few
CDR3aa: CASMKGLGNEQFF
CDR3nt: TGTGCCAGCATGAAGGGGCTAGGTAATGAGCAGTTCTTC

v_gene: TRBV27
d_gene: .
j_gene: TRBJ1-6
abundance: .
CDR3aa: CASTADSYNSPLHF
CDR3nt: TGTGCCAGCACCGCGGACAGTTATAATTCACCCCTCCACTTT

v_gene: TRBV9
d_gene: .
j_gene: TRBJ1-1
abundance: .
CDR3aa: CASRKHDTEAFF
CDR3nt: TGTGCCAGCAGGAAACATGACACTGAAGCTTTCTTT

v_gene: TRBV29-1
d_gene: .
j_gene: TRBJ1-1
abundance: .
CDR3aa: CSVEDDQGRTEAFF
CDR3nt: TGCAGCGTTGAAGATGACCAGGGTCGGACTGAAGCTTTCTTT

v_gene: TRBV7-2
d_gene: .
j_gene: TRBJ1-2
abundance: .
CDR3aa: CASSLGRATYGYTF
CDR3nt: TGTGCCAGCAGCTTAGGTCGGGCTACCTATGGCTACACCTTC

v_gene: TRBV18
d_gene: .
j_gene: TRBJ1-2
abundance: .
CDR3aa: CASSPLGQGGDGYTF
CDR3nt: TGTGCCAGCTCACCATTGGGGCAGGGAGGAGACGGCTACACCTTC

v_gene: TRBV28
d_gene: TRBD2
j_gene: TRBJ2-7
abundance: .
CDR3aa: CASRMIGTSGGLTYEQYF
CDR3nt: TGTGCCAGCAGAATGATAGGGACTAGCGGGGGCCTTACCTACGAGCAGTACTTC

v_gene: TRBV2
d_gene: .
j_gene: TRBJ2-3
abundance: .
CDR3aa: CASSDRADTQYF
CDR3nt: TGTGCCAGCAGTGATCGGGCAGATACGCAGTATTTT

v_gene: TRBV18
d_gene: TRBD1
j_gene: TRBJ1-1
abundance: .
CDR3aa: CASSPGTGTLNTEAFF
CDR3nt: TGTGCCAGCTCACCGGGGACAGGGACTTTGAACACTGAAGCTTTCTTT

v_gene: TRBV7-8
d_gene: .
j_gene: TRBJ2-7
abundance: .
CDR3aa: CASTLGQAGYEQYF
CDR3nt: TGTGCCAGCACCTTAGGGCAGGCGGGGTACGAGCAGTACTTC

v_gene: TRBV19
d_gene: .
j_gene: TRBJ1-5
abundance: .
CDR3aa: CASSIWVNSNQPQHF
CDR3nt: TGTGCCAGTAGTATATGGGTCAATAGCAATCAGCCCCAGCATTTT

v_gene: TRBV18
d_gene: .
j_gene: TRBJ2-5
abundance: .
CDR3aa: CASSHDRAGQETQYF
CDR3nt: TGTGCCAGCTCACACGACAGGGCGGGGCAAGAGACCCAGTACTTC

v_gene: TRBV28
d_gene: TRBD1
j_gene: TRBJ2-6
abundance: .
CDR3aa: CASRTGVSGANVLTF
CDR3nt: TGTGCCAGCAGAACAGGGGTGTCTGGGGCCAACGTCCTGACTTTC

v_gene: TRBV29-1
d_gene: .
j_gene: TRBJ1-2
abundance: .
CDR3aa: CSVEVGGFGYTF
CDR3nt: TGCAGCGTTGAAGTCGGAGGGTTTGGCTACACCTTC

v_gene: TRBV6-5
d_gene: .
j_gene: TRBJ1-1
abundance: few
CDR3aa: CASSYARDSPQAFF
CDR3nt: TGTGCCAGCAGTTACGCACGAGACAGCCCCCAAGCTTTCTTT

v_gene: TRBV27
d_gene: TRBD1
j_gene: TRBJ1-2
abundance: .
CDR3aa: CASSRGTGDGYGYTF
CDR3nt: TGTGCCAGCAGTAGAGGGACAGGGGACGGGTATGGCTACACCTTC

v_gene: TRBV7-9
d_gene: TRBD1
j_gene: TRBJ1-2
abundance: .
CDR3aa: CASSSGQGAGGYTF
CDR3nt: TGTGCCAGCAGCTCCGGACAGGGGGCGGGTGGCTACACCTTC

v_gene: TRBV7-8
d_gene: TRBD1
j_gene: TRBJ2-2
abundance: .
CDR3aa: CASSLTGGFTGELFF
CDR3nt: TGTGCCAGCAGCTTAACAGGGGGTTTCACCGGGGAGCTGTTTTTT

v_gene: TRBV5-1
d_gene: .
j_gene: TRBJ2-3
abundance: .
CDR3aa: CASSLEPLSPDTQYF
CDR3nt: TGCGCCAGCAGCTTGGAACCTTTAAGCCCAGATACGCAGTATTTT

v_gene: TRBV20-1
d_gene: .
j_gene: TRBJ1-1
abundance: few
CDR3aa: CSAPGHEAFF
CDR3nt: TGCAGTGCCCCCGGACATGAAGCTTTCTTT

v_gene: TRBV6-1
d_gene: .
j_gene: TRBJ2-7
abundance: .
CDR3aa: CATKKAPDSSYEQYF
CDR3nt: TGTGCCACCAAGAAGGCGCCAGACTCTTCCTACGAGCAGTACTTC

v_gene: TRBV29-1
d_gene: .
j_gene: TRBJ1-4
abundance: .
CDR3aa: CSVSNEKLFF
CDR3nt: TGCAGCGTTAGCAATGAAAAACTGTTTTTT

v_gene: TRBV6-5
d_gene: TRBD1
j_gene: TRBJ1-2
abundance: few
CDR3aa: CASSPDRAGYGYTF
CDR3nt: TGTGCCAGCAGTCCCGACAGGGCGGGCTATGGCTACACCTTC

v_gene: TRBV3-1/TRBV3-2
d_gene: .
j_gene: TRBJ2-3
abundance: .
CDR3aa: CASSQVHEEPQYF
CDR3nt: TGTGCCAGCAGCCAAGTGCACGAGGAGCCGCAGTATTTT

v_gene: TRBV2
d_gene: TRBD1
j_gene: TRBJ1-5
abundance: .
CDR3aa: CASVQGARQPQHF
CDR3nt: TGTGCCAGTGTCCAGGGGGCCAGGCAGCCCCAGCATTTT

v_gene: TRBV11-2
d_gene: TRBD1
j_gene: TRBJ1-1
abundance: .
CDR3aa: CASSLDGRDRVNTEAFF
CDR3nt: TGTGCCAGCAGCTTAGATGGGCGGGACAGGGTGAACACTGAAGCTTTCTTT

v_gene: TRBV6-5
d_gene: .
j_gene: TRBJ1-2
abundance: .
CDR3aa: CATKRDNYGYTF
CDR3nt: TGTGCCACCAAGAGGGATAACTATGGCTACACCTTC

v_gene: TRBV7-8
d_gene: TRBD2
j_gene: TRBJ2-3
abundance: .
CDR3aa: CASSLLGVGLAYPGREDTQYF
CDR3nt: TGTGCCAGCAGCTTATTGGGGGTAGGACTAGCGTACCCCGGGAGGGAGGATACGCAGTATTTT

v_gene: TRBV6-6
d_gene: .
j_gene: TRBJ1-2
abundance: .
CDR3aa: CASSPKGIEPGRNYGYTF
CDR3nt: TGTGCCAGCAGTCCTAAAGGGATTGAGCCAGGCCGGAACTATGGCTACACCTTC

v_gene: TRBV7-3
d_gene: TRBD1
j_gene: TRBJ2-1
abundance: .
CDR3aa: CASSHTGGQGNEQFF
CDR3nt: TGTGCCAGCAGCCATACAGGGGGCCAGGGCAATGAGCAGTTCTTC

v_gene: TRBV6-5
d_gene: .
j_gene: TRBJ2-3
abundance: .
CDR3aa: CASSDRFTTDTQYF
CDR3nt: TGTGCCAGCAGCGACCGATTTACAACAGATACGCAGTATTTT

v_gene: TRBV12-3/TRBV12-4
d_gene: .
j_gene: TRBJ2-2
abundance: .
CDR3aa: CASSLWATGELFF
CDR3nt: TGTGCCAGCAGTTTATGGGCAACCGGGGAGCTGTTTTTT

v_gene: TRBV9
d_gene: TRBD1
j_gene: TRBJ2-3
abundance: .
CDR3aa: CASSALQGTRTDTQYF
CDR3nt: TGTGCCAGCAGCGCCTTACAGGGGACCCGCACAGATACGCAGTATTTT

v_gene: TRBV4-2
d_gene: TRBD1
j_gene: TRBJ1-2
abundance: once
CDR3aa: CASSADRGETANYGYTF
CDR3nt: TGTGCCAGCAGCGCAGACAGGGGGGAAACAGCTAACTATGGCTACACCTTC

v_gene: TRBV28
d_gene: .
j_gene: TRBJ2-1
abundance: once
CDR3aa: CASSPALTFNEQFF
CDR3nt: TGTGCCAGCAGTCCCGCCCTGACTTTCAATGAGCAGTTCTTC

v_gene: TRBV27
d_gene: .
j_gene: TRBJ2-3
abundance: .
CDR3aa: CASSLVGTDTQYF
CDR3nt: TGTGCCAGCAGTTTGGTGGGTACAGATACGCAGTATTTT

v_gene: TRBV4-2
d_gene: TRBD1
j_gene: TRBJ2-5
abundance: .
CDR3aa: CASSQGDRGGAETQYF
CDR3nt: TGTGCCAGCAGCCAAGGGGACAGGGGGGGAGCAGAGACCCAGTACTTC

v_gene: TRBV28
d_gene: .
j_gene: TRBJ1-3
abundance: .
CDR3aa: CASVSVSGSGNTIYF
CDR3nt: TGTGCCAGCGTTAGTGTCTCGGGCTCTGGAAACACCATATATTTT

v_gene: TRBV20-1
d_gene: TRBD1
j_gene: TRBJ1-6
abundance: .
CDR3aa: CSASSGQDNSPLHF
CDR3nt: TGCAGTGCTAGTTCGGGACAGGATAATTCACCCCTCCACTTT

v_gene: TRBV15
d_gene: .
j_gene: TRBJ1-6
abundance: .
CDR3aa: CATSSQRGDNSPLHF
CDR3nt: TGTGCCACCAGCAGCCAGAGGGGAGATAATTCACCCCTCCACTTT

v_gene: TRBV5-5
d_gene: .
j_gene: TRBJ2-7
abundance: few
CDR3aa: CASSLTGYYEQYF
CDR3nt: TGTGCCAGCAGCTTGACCGGATACTACGAGCAGTACTTC

v_gene: TRBV6-6
d_gene: TRBD1
j_gene: TRBJ2-5
abundance: .
CDR3aa: CASSSAPPGQQETQYF
CDR3nt: TGTGCCAGCAGTTCTGCTCCACCGGGACAGCAAGAGACCCAGTACTTC

v_gene: TRBV7-8
d_gene: .
j_gene: TRBJ1-1
abundance: .
CDR3aa: CASSRRVNTEAFF
CDR3nt: TGTGCCAGCAGTCGGCGGGTGAACACTGAAGCTTTCTTT

v_gene: TRBV6-6
d_gene: TRBD1
j_gene: TRBJ1-5
abundance: .
CDR3aa: CASSLLSPGGGQPQHF
CDR3nt: TGTGCCAGCAGTTTATTATCCCCAGGGGGTGGTCAGCCCCAGCATTTT

v_gene: TRBV9
d_gene: TRBD1
j_gene: TRBJ2-5
abundance: .
CDR3aa: CASSPGTEETQYF
CDR3nt: TGTGCCAGCAGCCCCGGGACAGAAGAGACCCAGTACTTC

v_gene: TRBV19
d_gene: .
j_gene: TRBJ2-7
abundance: .
CDR3aa: CASSILPGTTYEQYF
CDR3nt: TGTGCCAGTAGTATCTTACCCGGGACCACCTACGAGCAGTACTTC

v_gene: TRBV28
d_gene: .
j_gene: TRBJ1-6
abundance: .
CDR3aa: CASSSTSAKRNSPLHF
CDR3nt: TGTGCCAGCAGCTCCACCTCGGCCAAGCGAAATTCACCCCTCCACTTT

v_gene: TRBV6-6
d_gene: .
j_gene: TRBJ1-3
abundance: .
CDR3aa: CASSSQVGSGNTIYF
CDR3nt: TGTGCCAGCAGTTCGCAGGTGGGCTCTGGAAACACCATATATTTT

v_gene: TRBV7-8
d_gene: .
j_gene: TRBJ1-2
abundance: .
CDR3aa: CASSLAPPVGYTF
CDR3nt: TGTGCCAGCAGCTTAGCCCCCCCGGTCGGCTACACCTTC

v_gene: TRBV5-1
d_gene: TRBD1
j_gene: TRBJ2-1
abundance: .
CDR3aa: CASSLTGAVVEQFF
CDR3nt: TGCGCCAGCAGCTTGACAGGGGCCGTTGTTGAGCAGTTCTTC

v_gene: TRBV7-9
d_gene: .
j_gene: TRBJ2-7
abundance: .
CDR3aa: CASSLHGGESYEQYF
CDR3nt: TGTGCCAGCAGCTTACACGGGGGCGAATCCTACGAGCAGTACTTC

v_gene: TRBV6-5
d_gene: .
j_gene: TRBJ1-6
abundance: .
CDR3aa: CASGDSYSPLHF
CDR3nt: TGTGCCAGCGGCGACAGCTATTCACCCCTCCACTTT

v_gene: TRBV30
d_gene: TRBD2
j_gene: TRBJ2-3
abundance: once
CDR3aa: CAWSVAGGFDTQYF
CDR3nt: TGTGCCTGGAGTGTTGCGGGGGGATTCGATACGCAGTATTTT

v_gene: TRBV19
d_gene: .
j_gene: TRBJ1-3
abundance: .
CDR3aa: CASSIGGVTGNTIYF
CDR3nt: TGTGCCAGTAGTATAGGCGGTGTTACTGGAAACACCATATATTTT